This T cell receptor beta chain was recovered during a study of Ad26.COV2.S vaccination and SARS-CoV-2 variants. Looked up from germline, CDR1 is MGHRA and CDR2 is YSYEKL. The CDR3 contains 14 residues. V was pared by 1 base and J by 8 bases, with 11 bases between. Study findings and constraints: It was found that vaccine and placebo recipients had similar non-spike TCR breadth. Spike-specific TCR breadth was greater after Ad26.COV2.S than placebo.

TCRdb's copy holds only in-frame clones and misses some; the assay was immunoSEQ multiplex PCR. This table has about 350,000 clones, about 88% appearing once. Treatment given: some 20 received Ad26.COV2.S at low or high dose, single or two shots; about 5 received placebo; per-sample allocation not given. Sampling occurred on day 63 after the first vaccine or placebo injection. Ad26 vector vaccine expressed Wuhan-strain SARS-CoV-2 spike. This clone was recorded a few times. Its antigen is as yet unknown. J is TRBJ1-4 and V is TRBV4-1; D may be TRBD1 (5 bases). The clonotype was recovered from a person between 18 and 65 years old who received the Ad26.COV2.S COVID-19 vaccine or a placebo. The source material was peripheral blood, sampled in a trial of Ad26.COV2.S vaccine versus placebo. CDR3 nucleotide sequence: TGCGCCAGCAGCCAAGGTGATCGGGGGGAAAAACTGTTTTTT. This encodes CASSQGDRGEKLFF.